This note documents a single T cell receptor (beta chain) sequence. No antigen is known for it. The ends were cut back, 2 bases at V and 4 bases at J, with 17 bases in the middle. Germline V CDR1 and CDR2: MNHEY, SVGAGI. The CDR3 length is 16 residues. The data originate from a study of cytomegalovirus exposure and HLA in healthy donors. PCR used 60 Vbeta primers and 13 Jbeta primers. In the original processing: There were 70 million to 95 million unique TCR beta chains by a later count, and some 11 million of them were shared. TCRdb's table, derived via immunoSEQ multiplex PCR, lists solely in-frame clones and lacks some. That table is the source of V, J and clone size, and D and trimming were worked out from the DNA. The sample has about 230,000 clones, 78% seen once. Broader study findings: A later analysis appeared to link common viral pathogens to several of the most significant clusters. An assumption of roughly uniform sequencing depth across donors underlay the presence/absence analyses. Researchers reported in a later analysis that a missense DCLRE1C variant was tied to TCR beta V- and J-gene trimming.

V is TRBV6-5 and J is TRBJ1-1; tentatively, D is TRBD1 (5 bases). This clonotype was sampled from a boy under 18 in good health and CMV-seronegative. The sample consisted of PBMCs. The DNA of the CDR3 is TGTGCCAGCAGTTACCCTTCACTGACAGTGTCCACTGAAGCTTTCTTT. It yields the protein CASSYPSLTVSTEAFF.